This T cell receptor (beta chain) emerged from a study of T cells after yellow fever vaccination. Study details: SMART-Seq v4 Ultra Low Input served to prepare low-cell-number fractions.

The germline gives CDR1 SGDLS, CDR2 YYNGEE. This CDR3 comprises 19 residues. V lost 3 bases, J lost 0 bases, and 21 bases lay in between. TCRdb ran MiXCR on the 5' RACE reads and lists one entry per CDR3 protein. The table records around 500,000 distinct CDR3 sequences, around a fifth of them present only once. General study points: The secondary response showed a weaker magnitude and a faster peak, day 5 versus 15. Any FACS-sorted repertoire could hold abundant clonotypes that contaminate it from the bulk population. Post-booster repertoires again held most primary-vaccination clones (about 95% CD4, around 90% CD8).

This clonotype was seen a handful of times. Antigen specificity is unknown. Sequenced here: PBMCs, sampled 20 to 25 days after the first yellow fever vaccination. The chain uses TRBV9 and TRBJ2-2; maybe TRBD1 (5 bases). The sequence came from a man younger than 30 who received the YFV17D yellow fever vaccine. The CDR3 reads CASSASLDRISTNTGELFF. Here the CDR3 DNA reads TGTGCCAGCAGCGCGTCCCTCGACAGAATCTCAACGAACACCGGGGAGCTGTTTTTT.